This T cell receptor beta chain was profiled in a study of neurological immune-mediated disorders. TCRdb re-derived calls from the 5' RACE reads in MiXCR, one entry per CDR3 protein. This table has tens of thousands of distinct CDR3 sequences, 3.5% to 4% appearing once. This clonotype was observed at least ten times. Trimming removed 6 bases at V and 5 bases at J, with 11 bases between. CDR1 and CDR2 from the germline V gene are KGHSH and LQKENI. This CDR3 region has 12 residues. The TCR sequence derives from a woman between 40 and 55 years old with multiple sclerosis. Source material: CD4+ T cells from blood. The chain carries TRBV18 and TRBJ2-7; possibly TRBD1 for D (5 bases). For the CDR3, the DNA is TGTGCCAGCTCGGGGATAGGGGACGAGCAGTACTTC. Protein: CASSGIGDEQYF.